This TCR beta chain was sequenced for a study of blood T cell repertoires in COVID-19. V dropped 0 bases and J dropped 3 bases, with 13 bases sitting between them. Per the germline V gene, CDR1 is KGHDR and CDR2 is SFDVKD. The CDR3 is 16 amino acids. Allocation to cohorts depended on clinical history reported by the participants. In the study's own analysis: Cell counts per sample came from amplifying reference gene primers. Measured with immunoSEQ multiplex PCR; TCRdb has only the in-frame clones, and not every one. D and trimming come from the DNA, and the V and J calls and clone size come from that table. The table includes about 310,000 clones, around 90% detected once.

This clonotype was obtained from a young woman with acute COVID-19. This chain joins TRBV24-1 and TRBJ1-2; D uncertain. The sample taken for sequencing was PBMCs or T cells enriched from blood (not recorded which). The CDR3 protein is CATSDLGGEGHYGYTF. The CDR3 nucleotides read TGTGCCACCAGTGATTTGGGCGGGGAGGGCCACTATGGCTACACCTTC.